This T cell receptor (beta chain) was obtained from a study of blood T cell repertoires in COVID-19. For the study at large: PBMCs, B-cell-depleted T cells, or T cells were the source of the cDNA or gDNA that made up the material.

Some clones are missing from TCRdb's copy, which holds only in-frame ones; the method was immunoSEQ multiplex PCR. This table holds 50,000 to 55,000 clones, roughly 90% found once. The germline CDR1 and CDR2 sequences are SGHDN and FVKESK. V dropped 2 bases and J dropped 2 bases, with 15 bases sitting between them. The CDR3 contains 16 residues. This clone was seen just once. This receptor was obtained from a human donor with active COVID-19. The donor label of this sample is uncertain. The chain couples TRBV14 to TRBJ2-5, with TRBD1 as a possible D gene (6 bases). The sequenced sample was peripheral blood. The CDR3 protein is CASSQPGHPVQETQYF. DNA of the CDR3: TGTGCCAGCAGCCAACCGGGACACCCAGTACAAGAGACCCAGTACTTC.